This T cell receptor (beta chain) was observed in a study of T-cell memory formation after mild COVID-19. Overall study: Clusters of TCRs were largely donor specific. Study findings and constraints: Whether second-wave clones peaking at day 37 were SARS-CoV-2 specific went unconfirmed. Contracting clones from day 15 to 85 showed balanced CD4/CD8; later expanders favored CD4+.

TCRdb re-analysed the 5' RACE reads in MiXCR, keeping a single row per CDR3 protein. The sample shows roughly 560,000 distinct CDR3 sequences, roughly 20% of them seen only once. This clonotype was observed a handful of times. Its target is unknown. CDR1 and CDR2 (germline): SGHVS, FNYEAQ. V shed 5 bases and J 3 bases; nucleotides not matched to a gene: 4. The CDR3 is 15 residues long. The sequence came from an adult woman who had mild COVID-19 (a few samples of this study predate the infection). Cell type and time point are not known. Sequenced material: PBMCs or a T cell subset sorted from them (not recorded which). This chain links TRBV7-6 with TRBJ2-2; 9 bases are a match to TRBD2. CDR3 amino acids: CASSSSGGYTGELFF. The CDR3 bases are TGTGCCAGCAGCAGTAGCGGGGGCTACACCGGGGAGCTGTTTTTT.